The 23 T cell receptor beta chains reported below all come from one sample, sequenced in a study of control samples from healthy donors and cancer patients. Sequencing used immunoSEQ multiplex PCR; TCRdb keeps in-frame clones, though not all of them. The sample shows more than 45,000 clones, over 90% of them seen only once. The sample taken for sequencing was PBMCs. Every receptor here comes from a woman aged 50 to 60 with head and neck cancer.

This rearrangement joins TRBV30 to TRBJ2-7; 8 bases fit TRBD1. This CDR3 has 13 residues. Trimming cost V 2 bases and J 4 bases; bases outside gene matches: 4. Germline V gives CDR1 GTSNPN, CDR2 SVGIG (reference sequence). CDR3 protein: CAWSKNRGYEQYF. The DNA for the CDR3 is TGTGCCTGGAGTAAGAACAGGGGGTACGAGCAGTACTTC.

The V call is TRBV19, the J call TRBJ2-7, with TRBD2 as a possible D gene (7 bases). The CDR3 is 14 amino acids. Trimming took off 4 bases at V and 4 bases at J, with 14 bases between the two ends. Germline values: CDR1 LNHDA, CDR2 SQIVND (reference sequence). The CDR3 reads CASSRGGTGYEQYF. DNA of the CDR3: TGTGCCAGTAGTAGGGGGGGCACAGGATACGAGCAGTACTTC.

The chain combines TRBV5-5 with TRBJ1-3, with 8 bases that match TRBD1. Per the germline V gene, CDR1 is SGHKS and CDR2 is YYEKEE (reference sequence). This CDR3 is built from 14 residues. V shed 4 bases and J 2 bases; nucleotides not matched to a gene: 2. The CDR3 loop reads CASSVQGAGNTIYF. The CDR3 DNA is TGTGCCAGCAGCGTACAGGGGGCTGGAAACACCATATATTTT.

The V gene is TRBV12-3 or TRBV12-4, the J gene TRBJ2-7, with D uncertain. The CDR3 covers 13 residues. V lost 6 bases to trimming and J lost 2 bases, with 11 bases between them. The CDR3 region is CASRLNQAYEQYF. CDR3 in DNA: TGTGCCAGCAGGCTTAACCAGGCCTACGAGCAGTACTTC.

The CDR3 loop is CASSSYNTDTQYF. CDR3 in DNA: TGTGCCAGCAGCTCATATAACACAGATACGCAGTATTTT. The chain couples TRBV7-2 to TRBJ2-3; D uncertain. Germline lookup yields CDR1 SGHTA and CDR2 FQGNSA. This CDR3 contains 13 residues. Trimming shortened V by 4 bases and J by 2 bases, and 7 bases separated the two germline ends. Full variable domain (rest looked up from reference TRBV7-2 and TRBJ2-3): GAGVSQSPSNKVTEKGKDVELRCDPISGHTALYWYRQSLGQGLEFLIYFQGNSAPDKSGLPSDRFSAERTGGSVSTLTIQRTQQEDSAVYLCASSSYNTDTQYFGPGTRLTVL.

This clone was picked up one time. The chain combines TRBV28 with TRBJ2-3; D is unresolved. Trimming stripped 2 bases from V and 4 bases from J, with 4 bases between. The CDR3 extends over 12 amino acids. From germline, CDR1 is MDHEN and CDR2 SYDVKM. CDR3 region: CASSLLADTQYF. The DNA of the CDR3 is TGTGCCAGCAGTTTACTCGCAGATACGCAGTATTTT.

The chain links TRBV27 to TRBJ2-6; perhaps D is TRBD1 or TRBD2 (6 bases each). V dropped 6 bases and J dropped 0 bases, with 15 bases sitting between them. This CDR3 comprises 17 residues. From germline, CDR1 is MNHEY and CDR2 SMNVEV (reference sequence). CDR3 in DNA: TGTGCCAGCAGGTCCATGGGGGGCCACTCTGGGGCCAACGTCCTGACTTTC. Protein: CASRSMGGHSGANVLTF.

J is TRBJ2-5 and V is TRBV5-1; 8 bases map to TRBD1. The CDR3 consists of 14 residues. CDR1 SGHRS and CDR2 YFSETQ come from the germline V gene. V lost 1 base and J lost 5; bases outside the gene matches: 4. CDR3 in amino acids: CASSLKPGGETQYF. In DNA, the CDR3 is TGCGCCAGCAGCTTGAAACCAGGGGGCGAGACCCAGTACTTC.

The J gene is TRBJ2-3, the V gene TRBV7-9, with 8 bases matching TRBD2. Looked up from germline, CDR1 is SEHNR and CDR2 is FQNEAQ (reference sequence). V lost 4 bases to trimming and J lost 1 base; unmatched junction nucleotides: 4. This CDR3 region has 15 residues. The CDR3 DNA reads TGTGCCAGCAGCTCTCTAGCGGGCGGCACAGATACGCAGTATTTT. Protein: CASSSLAGGTDTQYF.

The J gene is TRBJ2-1, the V gene TRBV7-8; the match to TRBD2 covers 10 bases. Germline values: CDR1 SGHVS, CDR2 FQNEAQ. V lost 5 bases, J lost 4 bases, and 5 bases stayed unmatched. CDR3 size: 15 residues. CDR3 DNA sequence: TGTGCCAGCAGCCCCGGACTAGCGGCTTACAATGAGCAGTTCTTC. It encodes CASSPGLAAYNEQFF.

Worth noting for this clone: Sequence at one end of the junction differs from germline and may be a read error. The CDR3: CASSPGGDSNEQYF. DNA of the CDR3: TGTGCCAGCAGCCCAGGGGGGGACTCCAACGAGCAGTACTTC. V usage is TRBV9 and J usage is TRBJ2-7; D may be TRBD1 or TRBD2 (7 bases each). The germline CDR1 and CDR2 sequences are SGDLS and YYNGEE. The CDR3 contains 14 residues.

This clone was seen a handful of times. This chain connects TRBV6-5 to TRBJ1-6; D remains unclear. CDR3 size: 16 residues. V lost 2 bases and J 10 bases, leaving 18 bases between the germline ends. In germline, CDR1 is MNHEY, CDR2 SVGAGI. CDR3: CASSYKAGAGRSPLHF. The CDR3 bases are TGTGCCAGCAGTTACAAAGCGGGAGCCGGAAGGTCACCCCTCCACTTT.

CDR3 nucleotide sequence: TGTGCCTCTGAAACAGGGGATGGCTACACCTTC. Its protein is CASETGDGYTF. The genes are TRBV30 and TRBJ1-2; 7 bases are shared with TRBD1. Germline CDR1 GTSNPN, CDR2 SVGIG (reference sequence). The CDR3 runs 11 residues. Losses at the gene ends were 7 bases for V and 6 bases for J; bases not matched to a gene: 5.

The chain combines TRBV7-9 with TRBJ1-1; D is uncertain. The germline V gene has CDR1 SEHNR and CDR2 FQNEAQ (reference sequence). V lost 1 base and J 0 bases, leaving 9 bases between the germline ends. This CDR3 contains 15 residues. The CDR3 nucleotides are TGTGCCAGCAGCTTAGTAGGGTTCATGAACACTGAAGCTTTCTTT. Amino acid sequence: CASSLVGFMNTEAFF.

The CDR3 sequence is CASSLADGRPQHF. CDR3 nucleotide sequence: TGTGCCAGCAGTTTAGCGGACGGACGGCCCCAGCATTTT. The rearrangement uses TRBV12-3 or TRBV12-4 and TRBJ1-5; D call uncertain. Trimming pared 0 bases from V and 9 bases from J, leaving 9 bases between. The CDR3 loop spans 13 amino acids.

The chain combines TRBV6-5 with TRBJ1-1, with 10 bases that match TRBD1. The V segment lost 0 bases and the J segment 9 bases; nucleotides outside the gene matches: 4. This CDR3 contains 14 residues. The germline CDR1 and CDR2 sequences are MNHEY and SVGAGI. CDR3 sequence reads: CASSYSGQGFKAFF. In DNA form, the CDR3 reads TGTGCCAGCAGTTACTCGGGACAGGGGTTTAAAGCTTTCTTT.

The chain employs TRBV7-2 and TRBJ1-2, with D unclear. The V end lost 4 bases, the J end lost 1 base, and 10 bases lay between the germline ends. CDR3 length: 14 amino acids. Germline loops: CDR1 SGHTA, CDR2 FQGNSA. CDR3 loop: CASSSPVNNYGYTF. In DNA, the CDR3 is TGTGCCAGCAGCTCCCCGGTTAATAACTATGGCTACACCTTC.

In DNA form, the CDR3 reads TGCGCCAGCAGCTACGGACAGCCTGACTATGGCTACACCTTC. Protein: CASSYGQPDYGYTF. J is TRBJ1-2 and V is TRBV5-1, with TRBD1 as a possible D gene (6 bases). Germline CDR1 is SGHRS and CDR2 is YFSETQ. There are 14 residues in the CDR3. With 3 bases removed from V and 3 bases from J, the gap between germline ends came to 12 bases.

This clone was counted a single time. This rearrangement joins TRBV7-2 to TRBJ2-7; D call uncertain. The V end lost 1 base, the J end lost 2 bases, and 6 bases lay between the germline ends. CDR1 and CDR2 (germline): SGHTA, FQGNSA. CDR3 length: 13 residues. This CDR3 is CASSLGRAYEQYF. The CDR3, as DNA: TGTGCCAGCAGCTTAGGCAGAGCCTACGAGCAGTACTTC.

The chain employs TRBV7-2 and TRBJ2-7; perhaps TRBD2 as D (6 bases). Germline CDR1 is SGHTA and CDR2 is FQGNSA. The CDR3 is made up of 15 amino acids. Between the trimmed V and J ends, which lost 5 bases and 3 bases, there was a span of 17 bases. CDR3 DNA: TGTGCCAGCAGCCAAGGAGGGGATTATTTCTACGAGCAGTACTTC. This gives the protein CASSQGGDYFYEQYF.

The rearrangement links TRBV28 to TRBJ1-2; TRBD1 matches 9 bases. The germline CDR1 and CDR2 sequences are MDHEN and SYDVKM. The CDR3 covers 13 residues. Losses at the gene ends were 10 bases for V and 8 bases for J; bases not matched to a gene: 11. CDR3 loop: CATWGYRGQGYTF. CDR3 sequence (DNA): TGTGCCACCTGGGGTTACAGGGGGCAAGGCTACACCTTC.

In DNA form, the CDR3 reads TGTGCCATCAGTGAAGGGACAGGGGGCCAGGAAAAACTGTTTTTT. Encoded protein: CAISEGTGGQEKLFF. V is TRBV10-3 and J is TRBJ1-4; 12 bases agree with TRBD1. The CDR3 is 15 residues long. Trimming cost V 3 bases and J 8 bases; bases outside gene matches: 4. CDR1 is ENHRY, CDR2 SYGVKD, per germline.

CDR3 loop: CAISPDRLTNEKLFF. The CDR3 nucleotides are TGTGCCATCAGTCCCGACCGACTCACTAATGAAAAACTGTTTTTT. The V and J genes are TRBV10-3 and TRBJ1-4, with D unclear. This CDR3 spans 15 amino acids. V gave up 5 bases and J gave up 2 bases, with 12 bases separating them. Germline-derived CDR1 and CDR2 are ENHRY and SYGVKD.